These 19 T cell receptor beta chains came from one sample sequenced in a study of siplizumab effects on memory and regulatory T cells. Clones were read by immunoSEQ multiplex PCR, and TCRdb kept only the in-frame ones, dropping some. The table shows under 100,000 clones, with roughly 94% occurring only once. Specimen: non-Treg CD4+ T cells sorted from blood. The receptors were sampled from a human donor in good health.

The V and J genes are TRBV6-5 and TRBJ2-2, with 7 bases identical to TRBD2. This CDR3 has 15 residues. With V trimmed by 6 bases and J by 2 bases, 6 bases remained unmatched. Per germline, CDR1 MNHEY and CDR2 SVGAGI. The CDR3, as DNA: TGTGCCAGCAGGCCGGGACTATTTAACACCGGGGAGCTGTTTTTT. Its protein is CASRPGLFNTGELFF.

V and J are TRBV28 and TRBJ2-3; 7 bases align to TRBD2. The CDR3 runs 16 residues. CDR1 and CDR2 (germline): MDHEN, SYDVKM. Trimming took 8 bases from V and 3 from J; bases not matched to a gene: 14. CDR3 sequence: CASDSGGGRPTDTQYF. As DNA, the CDR3 is TGTGCCAGCGACTCGGGGGGAGGCCGACCAACAGATACGCAGTATTTT.

This clone was seen more than once but under ten times. The rearrangement joins TRBV18 to TRBJ1-1; possibly TRBD1 for D (6 bases). The CDR3 runs 12 residues. Germline-derived CDR1 and CDR2 are KGHSH and LQKENI. Trimming cost V 5 bases and J 5 bases, with 9 bases left between them. The CDR3 reads CASSSQGTEAFF. The CDR3, as DNA: TGTGCCAGCTCATCACAGGGAACTGAAGCTTTCTTT.

The chain carries TRBV28 and TRBJ2-1; 12 positions match TRBD2. With V trimmed by 5 bases and J by 6 bases, 8 bases remained unmatched. Per germline, CDR1 MDHEN and CDR2 SYDVKM. The CDR3 length is 16 residues. CDR3: CASSALGLAGPNEQFF. The CDR3 bases are TGTGCCAGCAGTGCCCTCGGACTAGCGGGACCCAATGAGCAGTTCTTC.

The chain is built from TRBV28 and TRBJ1-1, with 7 bases fitting TRBD1. Germline V gene sequence: CDR1 MDHEN, CDR2 SYDVKM. The J segment lost 4 bases and the V segment lost 6 bases, leaving 5 bases of the junction unmatched. This CDR3 comprises 13 residues. Here the CDR3 reads CASRLQGITEAFF. The CDR3 bases are TGTGCCAGCAGATTACAGGGGATCACTGAAGCTTTCTTT.

The rearrangement uses TRBV7-2 and TRBJ2-7; D not certain. The CDR3 loop spans 15 amino acids. V dropped 2 bases and J dropped 2 bases, with 13 bases sitting between them. The germline gives CDR1 SGHTA, CDR2 FQGNSA. CDR3: CASSLSLGRTYEQYF. CDR3 DNA sequence: TGTGCCAGCAGCTTAAGTTTGGGCCGTACCTACGAGCAGTACTTC.

The chain carries TRBV11-2 and TRBJ1-1, with a possible D match to TRBD1 (6 bases). The CDR3 sequence is 14 residues long. Germline V CDR1 and CDR2: SGHAT, FQNNGV. The V and J ends lost 4 bases and 4 bases respectively, with 13 bases between them. DNA of the CDR3: TGTGCCAGCAGCTATCTCAGGGGAGGCACTGAAGCTTTCTTT. Translating it yields CASSYLRGGTEAFF.

For this clone: At one end, the junction sequence differs from germline, possibly due to a read error. Distinct nucleotide sequences in the sample also encode this CDR3. The genes are TRBV6-5 and TRBJ2-1; D call uncertain. The CDR3 consists of 14 residues. Germline lookup yields CDR1 MNHEY and CDR2 SVGAGI. CDR3: CASSYQLSHNEQFF. DNA of the CDR3: TGTGCCAGCAGTTATCAACTATCCCACAATGAACAGTTCTTC.

This clone was recorded once. CDR3 nucleotides: TGCAGCGGTCTAGAGGGGCTTCCCGACACTGAAGCTTTCTTT. This translates into CSGLEGLPDTEAFF. The J gene is TRBJ1-1, the V gene TRBV29-1; D perhaps matches TRBD1 (5 bases). The length of the CDR3 is 14 residues. V lost 7 bases and J lost 3, with 18 bases in between. Germline loops: CDR1 SQVTM, CDR2 ANQGSEA.

The chain recombines TRBV7-2 with TRBJ2-7; unclear D gene. This CDR3 is built from 12 residues. Trimming cost V 5 bases and J 4 bases, with 9 bases left between them. Germline-derived CDR1 and CDR2 are SGHTA and FQGNSA. Here the CDR3 reads CASSRSAYEQYF. The CDR3, as DNA: TGTGCCAGCAGCCGAAGTGCTTACGAGCAGTACTTC.

V usage is TRBV2 and J usage is TRBJ1-1; D ambiguous. This CDR3 region has 14 residues. CDR1 and CDR2 (germline): SNHLY, FYNNEI. The germline V and J ends were trimmed by 7 bases and 1 base, with 13 bases remaining between them. The DNA of the CDR3 is TGTGCCAGCAATCCGCCGAATCCGAACACTGAAGCTTTCTTT. It codes for CASNPPNPNTEAFF. Complete variable domain (other parts from reference TRBV2 and TRBJ1-1): EPEVTQTPSHQVTQMGQEVILRCVPISNHLYFYWYRQILGQKVEFLVSFYNNEISEKSEIFDDQFSVERPDGSNFTLKIRSTKLEDSAMYFCASNPPNPNTEAFFGQGTRLTVV.

The CDR3 loop is CASSYRDRNTQYF. CDR3 sequence (DNA): TGTGCCAGCAGTTACCGAGACCGGAATACGCAGTATTTT. This chain links TRBV6-6 with TRBJ2-3; D uncertain. The CDR3 extends over 13 amino acids. Germline V gene data show CDR1 as MNHNY and CDR2 as SVGAGI (reference sequence). The ends were cut back, 2 bases at V and 7 bases at J, with 10 bases in the middle.

The chain joins TRBV7-3 to TRBJ2-2; D possibly matches TRBD1 or TRBD2 (6 bases each). CDR1 SGHTA and CDR2 FQGTGA come from the germline V gene. Trimming removed 6 bases from V and 0 bases from J, with 14 bases in between. This CDR3 contains 16 residues. The CDR3: CASRIGGGSNTGELFF. As DNA, the CDR3 is TGTGCCAGCAGAATAGGAGGGGGTTCGAACACCGGGGAGCTGTTTTTT.

The V gene is TRBV28, the J gene TRBJ2-7; D possibly corresponds to TRBD2 (5 bases). V lost 1 base, J lost 2 bases, and 15 bases lay in between. The CDR3 length is 16 residues. Germline-derived CDR1 and CDR2 are MDHEN and SYDVKM. The CDR3 DNA sequence: TGTGCCAGCAGTTTATTTGAAGGAGGTCGGGCCTACGAGCAGTACTTC. It encodes CASSLFEGGRAYEQYF.

The chain links TRBV4-1 to TRBJ2-7, with D perhaps matching TRBD1 or TRBD2 (5 bases each). Germline V gene lookup returns CDR1 MGHRA and CDR2 YSYEKL. The ends were cut back, 0 bases at V and 4 bases at J, with 13 bases in the middle. The CDR3 runs to 15 residues. The CDR3 protein is CASSQEPRGPYEQYF. The CDR3 DNA sequence: TGCGCCAGCAGCCAAGAACCGAGGGGCCCGTACGAGCAGTACTTC.

The V and J genes are TRBV14 and TRBJ1-1; no clear D. Germline V gene lookup returns CDR1 SGHDN and CDR2 FVKESK. V was clipped by 3 bases and J by 5 bases, with 10 bases between them. The CDR3 runs 13 residues. The DNA for the CDR3 is TGTGCCAGCAGCCAGGGAGGTTTGACTGAAGCTTTCTTT. Translation: CASSQGGLTEAFF.

The CDR3 DNA is TGCGCCAGCAGCCAAGGCCGAAGCTCCTACGAGCAGTACTTC. Amino acid sequence: CASSQGRSSYEQYF. The chain joins TRBV4-1 to TRBJ2-7; D gene unclear. The germline V and J ends were trimmed by 1 base and 0 bases, with 7 bases remaining between them. The CDR3 totals 14 residues. Germline CDR1 MGHRA, CDR2 YSYEKL.

This chain connects TRBV19 to TRBJ1-4, with D perhaps matching TRBD1 (5 bases). V shed 4 bases and J shed 2 bases, with 8 bases lying between them. CDR3 length: 14 residues. CDR1 and CDR2 from the germline V gene are LNHDA and SQIVND (reference sequence). CDR3 residues: CASSSGGTNEKLFF. The DNA for the CDR3 is TGTGCCAGTAGTAGCGGGGGGACTAATGAAAAACTGTTTTTT.

The CDR3, as DNA: TGCGCCAGCAGCCAATTCAGGGATAGCAATCAGCCCCAGCATTTT. Protein sequence: CASSQFRDSNQPQHF. The chain couples TRBV4-1 to TRBJ1-5; TRBD1 is a possible D gene (5 bases). Germline assignment: CDR1 MGHRA and CDR2 YSYEKL. The CDR3 is 15 residues long. V gave up 2 bases and J gave up 0 bases, with 8 bases separating them.